The clone carrying this T cell receptor (beta chain) was observed many times. Its antigen is unknown. These data originate in a study of human T cells and chemical hapten exposure. The study, taken as a whole, reports: Versus controls, expanded TCRs had significantly more large CDR3 similarity clusters. Those TCRs sitting above 1 in 1000 frequency stayed the same with DPC sensitization. Alopecia affected the donors, so their immune response may differ from healthy people's.

From germline, CDR1 is MNHEY and CDR2 SVGEGT. Trimming left V 6 bases short and J 11 bases short, with 15 bases between. The CDR3 is 12 residues long. The time point was: patch test 1, 2 weeks after DPC sensitization. The treatment denotes: therapeutic diphenylcyclopropenone sensitization with weekly scalp DPC. The study extracted total RNA from unfractionated whole blood. Individual cDNA molecules had unique molecular identifiers attached to them by the library. From the RACE reads, TCRdb called clonotypes with MiXCR, one entry per CDR3 protein. The data show 39,000 or so distinct CDR3 sequences, just under 4% seen once.

The sequencing used whole blood, collected in connection with sensitization to the hapten diphenylcyclopropenone (DPC). The V and J genes are TRBV6-2 or TRBV6-3 and TRBJ2-3; no definite D call. The sequence was obtained from a man aged 45-65 years with alopecia areata. Some clones in this sample may be carry-over from other donors' samples. In DNA, the CDR3 is TGTGCCAGCAGCTCTGTTGGAAACAAGCAGTATTTT. Protein: CASSSVGNKQYF.